The rows below give T cell receptor beta chains drawn from one sample of a study of T cell changes during pregnancy in multiple sclerosis. Only in-frame clones appear in the TCRdb table, and some are missing; sequencing was by immunoSEQ multiplex PCR. The table records 90,000 or so clones, around 90% of them present only once. The sample consisted of peripheral blood, taken in the first trimester of pregnancy. The receptors here all came from a female donor with multiple sclerosis, enrolled in a pregnancy study. Each CDR3 is given with its conserved first and last residue. The order of the fields is J gene, CDR3 length, clone size, D gene, V gene, CDR3 protein, CDR3 DNA. The D gene is left open where the match is weak. The size entry is marked missing in some rows and otherwise reads once, few, many or a size class.

J gene: TRBJ2-2; CDR3 length: 13; clone size: few; D gene: -; V gene: TRBV28; CDR3 protein: CASNLVRSGELFF; CDR3 DNA: TGTGCCAGCAACCTAGTCCGGTCCGGGGAGCTGTTTTTT
J gene: TRBJ1-5; CDR3 length: 17; clone size: -; D gene: -; V gene: TRBV5-4; CDR3 protein: CASSKGTGVGSNQPQHF; CDR3 DNA: TGTGCCAGCAGTAAGGGGACGGGGGTAGGAAGCAATCAGCCCCAGCATTTT
J gene: TRBJ1-1; CDR3 length: 16; clone size: -; D gene: TRBD1; V gene: TRBV4-1; CDR3 protein: CASSQPVQGARTEAFF; CDR3 DNA: TGCGCCAGCAGCCAACCTGTGCAGGGGGCGCGGACTGAAGCTTTCTTT
J gene: TRBJ1-1; CDR3 length: 13; clone size: -; D gene: -; V gene: TRBV30; CDR3 protein: CAWSRQGQSEAFF; CDR3 DNA: TGTGCCTGGAGCCGCCAAGGACAGTCTGAAGCTTTCTTT
J gene: TRBJ2-5; CDR3 length: 16; clone size: -; D gene: TRBD2; V gene: TRBV30; CDR3 protein: CAWSPISAGVQETQYF; CDR3 DNA: TGTGCCTGGAGTCCTATTTCGGCGGGAGTCCAAGAGACCCAGTACTTC
J gene: TRBJ1-2; CDR3 length: 13; clone size: -; D gene: -; V gene: TRBV6-1; CDR3 protein: CASSEQGNYGYTF; CDR3 DNA: TGTGCCAGCAGTGAGCAGGGTAACTATGGCTACACCTTC
J gene: TRBJ2-5; CDR3 length: 14; clone size: -; D gene: TRBD1; V gene: TRBV5-6; CDR3 protein: CASSLGTGKRAQYF; CDR3 DNA: TGTGCCAGCAGCTTGGGGACAGGGAAAAGGGCCCAGTACTTC
J gene: TRBJ2-7; CDR3 length: 11; clone size: -; D gene: -; V gene: TRBV28; CDR3 protein: CASSRDLVQYF; CDR3 DNA: TGTGCCAGCAGTAGGGACTTGGTGCAGTACTTC
J gene: TRBJ2-7; CDR3 length: 14; clone size: -; D gene: -; V gene: TRBV19; CDR3 protein: CASSIGQFSYEQYF; CDR3 DNA: TGTGCCAGTAGTATCGGACAGTTCTCCTACGAGCAGTACTTC
J gene: TRBJ2-5; CDR3 length: 15; clone size: -; D gene: TRBD1; V gene: TRBV5-1; CDR3 protein: CASSRRQGTQETQYF; CDR3 DNA: TGCGCCAGCAGCAGAAGACAGGGAACACAAGAGACCCAGTACTTC
J gene: TRBJ2-3; CDR3 length: 16; clone size: -; D gene: -; V gene: TRBV29-1; CDR3 protein: CSVERQGASGTGTQYF; CDR3 DNA: TGCAGCGTTGAGAGGCAGGGGGCTAGCGGGACGGGTACGCAGTATTTT
J gene: TRBJ1-1; CDR3 length: 13; clone size: -; D gene: TRBD1; V gene: TRBV12-5; CDR3 protein: CASGLGQGTEAFF; CDR3 DNA: TGTGCTAGTGGCCTCGGACAGGGAACTGAAGCTTTCTTT
J gene: TRBJ1-2; CDR3 length: 12; clone size: -; D gene: -; V gene: TRBV30; CDR3 protein: CAATGSGYGYTF; CDR3 DNA: TGTGCCGCCACAGGGAGTGGGTATGGCTACACCTTC
J gene: TRBJ1-2; CDR3 length: 12; clone size: few; D gene: -; V gene: TRBV6-1; CDR3 protein: CASSEDYYGYTF; CDR3 DNA: TGTGCCAGCAGTGAAGACTACTATGGCTACACCTTC
J gene: TRBJ1-2; CDR3 length: 12; clone size: -; D gene: -; V gene: TRBV27; CDR3 protein: CASSTRGQYYTF; CDR3 DNA: TGTGCCAGCTCTACTCGTGGACAATACTACACCTTC
J gene: TRBJ2-3; CDR3 length: 13; clone size: -; D gene: TRBD2; V gene: TRBV27; CDR3 protein: CASSLGGSDTQYF; CDR3 DNA: TGTGCCAGCAGTTTGGGGGGGTCAGATACGCAGTATTTT
J gene: TRBJ2-1; CDR3 length: 13; clone size: -; D gene: -; V gene: TRBV18; CDR3 protein: CASSPQERNEQFF; CDR3 DNA: TGTGCCAGCTCACCCCAGGAACGGAATGAGCAGTTCTTC
J gene: TRBJ2-7; CDR3 length: 12; clone size: -; D gene: -; V gene: TRBV27; CDR3 protein: CASRSGGSEQYF; CDR3 DNA: TGTGCCAGCCGCTCTGGGGGGAGCGAGCAGTACTTC
J gene: TRBJ2-6; CDR3 length: 15; clone size: -; D gene: -; V gene: TRBV6-1; CDR3 protein: CASSADSSGANVLTF; CDR3 DNA: TGTGCCAGCAGTGCAGACTCCTCTGGGGCCAACGTCCTGACTTTC
J gene: TRBJ2-2; CDR3 length: 13; clone size: -; D gene: TRBD1; V gene: TRBV25-1; CDR3 protein: CASSVTGAGELFF; CDR3 DNA: TGTGCCAGCAGTGTTACAGGGGCCGGGGAGCTGTTTTTT
J gene: TRBJ2-2; CDR3 length: 15; clone size: -; D gene: -; V gene: TRBV5-1; CDR3 protein: CASSLGGTVTGELFF; CDR3 DNA: TGCGCCAGCAGCTTGGGCGGGACAGTCACCGGGGAGCTGTTTTTT
J gene: TRBJ2-3; CDR3 length: 14; clone size: once; D gene: TRBD1; V gene: TRBV11-1; CDR3 protein: CASSSRGRGDTQYF; CDR3 DNA: TGTGCCAGCAGCTCCAGGGGGCGTGGAGATACGCAGTATTTT
J gene: TRBJ2-2; CDR3 length: 16; clone size: -; D gene: -; V gene: TRBV5-1; CDR3 protein: CASSLGTGVGTGELFF; CDR3 DNA: TGCGCCAGCAGCTTGGGTACGGGGGTTGGCACCGGGGAGCTGTTTTTT
J gene: TRBJ2-3; CDR3 length: 15; clone size: -; D gene: -; V gene: TRBV7-9; CDR3 protein: CASSSRDWHTDTQYF; CDR3 DNA: TGTGCCAGCAGCTCTCGGGACTGGCACACAGATACGCAGTATTTT
J gene: TRBJ2-7; CDR3 length: 13; clone size: -; D gene: -; V gene: TRBV29-1; CDR3 protein: CSVETGEYYEQYF; CDR3 DNA: TGCAGCGTGGAAACCGGGGAGTACTACGAGCAGTACTTC
J gene: TRBJ1-2; CDR3 length: 15; clone size: -; D gene: -; V gene: TRBV15; CDR3 protein: CATSRDGGGSGGYTF; CDR3 DNA: TGTGCCACCAGCAGAGACGGGGGGGGCTCGGGTGGCTACACCTTC
J gene: TRBJ2-1; CDR3 length: 11; clone size: -; D gene: -; V gene: TRBV30; CDR3 protein: CAWSRNNEQFF; CDR3 DNA: TGTGCCTGGAGCCGTAACAATGAGCAGTTCTTC
J gene: TRBJ1-1; CDR3 length: 13; clone size: -; D gene: -; V gene: TRBV28; CDR3 protein: CASRRGGVTEAFF; CDR3 DNA: TGTGCCAGCAGGAGAGGGGGAGTCACTGAAGCTTTCTTT
J gene: TRBJ1-2; CDR3 length: 14; clone size: -; D gene: TRBD1; V gene: TRBV6-4; CDR3 protein: CASVFTTGGVGYTF; CDR3 DNA: TGTGCCAGCGTATTTACAACAGGGGGAGTTGGCTACACCTTC
J gene: TRBJ1-4; CDR3 length: 14; clone size: -; D gene: -; V gene: TRBV5-6; CDR3 protein: CASSLTDGVEKLFF; CDR3 DNA: TGTGCCAGCAGCTTGACAGATGGTGTTGAAAAACTGTTTTTT
J gene: TRBJ1-2; CDR3 length: 17; clone size: -; D gene: -; V gene: TRBV4-2; CDR3 protein: CASSQAVGTGPDYGYTF; CDR3 DNA: TGTGCCAGCAGCCAAGCGGTCGGTACAGGGCCCGACTATGGCTACACCTTC
J gene: TRBJ2-7; CDR3 length: 14; clone size: -; D gene: -; V gene: TRBV13; CDR3 protein: CASSKPSTGYEQYF; CDR3 DNA: TGTGCCAGCAGCAAACCTAGTACCGGCTACGAGCAGTACTTC
J gene: TRBJ2-1; CDR3 length: 15; clone size: -; D gene: TRBD2; V gene: TRBV6-6; CDR3 protein: CASSSGRMPYNEQFF; CDR3 DNA: TGTGCCAGCAGTTCCGGGAGGATGCCCTACAATGAGCAGTTCTTC
J gene: TRBJ2-1; CDR3 length: 15; clone size: -; D gene: TRBD1; V gene: TRBV5-4; CDR3 protein: CASSFRDRLYNEQFF; CDR3 DNA: TGTGCCAGCAGCTTCCGGGACAGGCTCTACAATGAGCAGTTCTTC
J gene: TRBJ2-7; CDR3 length: 16; clone size: -; D gene: -; V gene: TRBV5-1; CDR3 protein: CASSTRPGGLDYEQYF; CDR3 DNA: TGCGCCAGCAGCACGAGACCAGGAGGACTGGACTACGAGCAGTACTTC
J gene: TRBJ2-4; CDR3 length: 18; clone size: -; D gene: TRBD2; V gene: TRBV7-8; CDR3 protein: CASSWATSGRVDKNIQYF; CDR3 DNA: TGTGCCAGCAGCTGGGCGACTAGCGGGAGGGTTGACAAAAACATTCAGTACTTC
J gene: TRBJ2-2; CDR3 length: 16; clone size: -; D gene: TRBD2; V gene: TRBV5-1; CDR3 protein: CASSWTSGKVVGELFF; CDR3 DNA: TGCGCCAGCAGCTGGACTAGCGGGAAGGTCGTCGGGGAGCTGTTTTTT
J gene: TRBJ2-7; CDR3 length: 12; clone size: -; D gene: -; V gene: TRBV30; CDR3 protein: CAWSVGTYEQYF; CDR3 DNA: TGTGCCTGGAGTGTTGGGACTTACGAGCAGTACTTC
J gene: TRBJ1-2; CDR3 length: 12; clone size: -; D gene: -; V gene: TRBV5-6; CDR3 protein: CASSSDSYGYTF; CDR3 DNA: TGTGCCAGCAGCTCAGACAGCTATGGCTACACCTTC
J gene: TRBJ1-5; CDR3 length: 14; clone size: -; D gene: TRBD1; V gene: TRBV9; CDR3 protein: CASSEGTGNQPQHF; CDR3 DNA: TGTGCCAGCAGCGAGGGGACAGGTAATCAGCCCCAGCATTTT
J gene: TRBJ2-7; CDR3 length: 16; clone size: -; D gene: TRBD1; V gene: TRBV28; CDR3 protein: CASSLKAGTGVYEQYF; CDR3 DNA: TGTGCCAGCAGTTTAAAAGCCGGGACAGGGGTCTACGAGCAGTACTTC
J gene: TRBJ2-1; CDR3 length: 15; clone size: -; D gene: -; V gene: TRBV7-8; CDR3 protein: CASSLGVRQANEQFF; CDR3 DNA: TGTGCCAGCAGCCTAGGTGTTCGACAGGCCAATGAGCAGTTCTTC
J gene: TRBJ2-5; CDR3 length: 13; clone size: -; D gene: -; V gene: TRBV15; CDR3 protein: CATYGIGEETQYF; CDR3 DNA: TGTGCCACCTACGGCATAGGGGAAGAGACCCAGTACTTC
J gene: TRBJ2-6; CDR3 length: 19; clone size: -; D gene: TRBD1; V gene: TRBV27; CDR3 protein: CASSRGVGQARSGANVLTF; CDR3 DNA: TGTGCCAGCAGTCGGGGCGTGGGACAGGCCCGGTCTGGGGCCAACGTCCTGACTTTC
J gene: TRBJ2-7; CDR3 length: 16; clone size: once; D gene: -; V gene: TRBV4-2; CDR3 protein: CASSQEGGGGSYEQYF; CDR3 DNA: TGTGCCAGCAGCCAAGAGGGGGGTGGAGGGTCCTACGAGCAGTACTTC